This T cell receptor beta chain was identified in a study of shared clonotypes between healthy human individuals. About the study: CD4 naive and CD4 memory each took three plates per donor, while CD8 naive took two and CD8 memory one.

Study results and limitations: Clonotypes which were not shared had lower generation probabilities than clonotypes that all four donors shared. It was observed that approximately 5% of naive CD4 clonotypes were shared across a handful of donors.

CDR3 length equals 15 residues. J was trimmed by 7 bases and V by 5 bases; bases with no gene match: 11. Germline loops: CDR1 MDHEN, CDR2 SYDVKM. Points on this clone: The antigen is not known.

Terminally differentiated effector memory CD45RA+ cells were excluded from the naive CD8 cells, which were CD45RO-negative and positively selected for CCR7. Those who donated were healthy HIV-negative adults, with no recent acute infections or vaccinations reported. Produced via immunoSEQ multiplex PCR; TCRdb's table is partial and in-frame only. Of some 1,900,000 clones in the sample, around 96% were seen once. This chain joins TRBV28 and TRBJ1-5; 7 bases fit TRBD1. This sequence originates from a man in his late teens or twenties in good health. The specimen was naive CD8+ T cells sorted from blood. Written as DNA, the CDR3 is TGTGCCAGCAGTAACGACAGGGAAGGAGACCAGCCCCAGCATTTT. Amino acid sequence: CASSNDREGDQPQHF.